This T cell receptor (beta chain) was identified during a study of blood T cell repertoires in COVID-19. Under the authors' procedure: Nucleated cell number was recorded as an estimate derived from reference gene primer amplification. Generated by immunoSEQ multiplex PCR, the TCRdb table keeps only in-frame clones and is missing some. V and J calls and clone size are copied from that table; D and trimming were computed from the DNA. The data contain under 100,000 clones, approximately 82% of them singletons. Germline CDR1 and CDR2: SGHNT and YENEEA. The CDR3 sequence is 13 residues long. Deletions cut 5 bases from V and 7 bases from J, with 12 bases between.

This receptor was obtained from a man aged 55 to 70 with acute or convalescent COVID-19. V and J are TRBV11-3 and TRBJ2-1; a possible D gene is TRBD2 (6 bases). The sequenced sample consisted of peripheral blood. The CDR3 reads CASSPSTSNEQFF. CDR3 DNA: TGTGCCAGCAGCCCGTCGACTAGTAATGAGCAGTTCTTC.